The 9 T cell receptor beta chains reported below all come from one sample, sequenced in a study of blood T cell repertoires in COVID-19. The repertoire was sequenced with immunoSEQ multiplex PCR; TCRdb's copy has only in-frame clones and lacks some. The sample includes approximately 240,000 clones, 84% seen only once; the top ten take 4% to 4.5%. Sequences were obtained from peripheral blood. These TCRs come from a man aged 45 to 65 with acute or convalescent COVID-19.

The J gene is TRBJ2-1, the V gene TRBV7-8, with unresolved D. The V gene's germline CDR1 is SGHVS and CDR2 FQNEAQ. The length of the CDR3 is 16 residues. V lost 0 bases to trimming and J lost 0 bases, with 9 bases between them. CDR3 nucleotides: TGTGCCAGCAGCTTAGCTCCTAGTCGCTCCTACAATGAGCAGTTCTTC. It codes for CASSLAPSRSYNEQFF.

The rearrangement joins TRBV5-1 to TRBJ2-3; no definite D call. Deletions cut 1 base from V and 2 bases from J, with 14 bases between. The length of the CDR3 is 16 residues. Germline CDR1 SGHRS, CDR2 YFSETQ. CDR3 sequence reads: CASSLRRNFNTDTQYF. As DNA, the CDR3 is TGCGCCAGCAGCTTGCGGCGGAATTTCAACACAGATACGCAGTATTTT.

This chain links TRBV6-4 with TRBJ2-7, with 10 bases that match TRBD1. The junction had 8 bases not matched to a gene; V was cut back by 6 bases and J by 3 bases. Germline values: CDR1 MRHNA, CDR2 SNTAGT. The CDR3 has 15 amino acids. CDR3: CASSDPGTGDYEQYF. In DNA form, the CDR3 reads TGTGCCAGCAGCGATCCTGGGACAGGGGACTACGAGCAGTACTTC.

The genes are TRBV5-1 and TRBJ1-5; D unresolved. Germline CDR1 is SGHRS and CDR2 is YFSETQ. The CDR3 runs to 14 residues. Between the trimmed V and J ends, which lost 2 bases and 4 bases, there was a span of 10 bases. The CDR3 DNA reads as TGCGCCAGCAGCTTCTCAGGTGGAAATCAGCCCCAGCATTTT. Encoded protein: CASSFSGGNQPQHF.

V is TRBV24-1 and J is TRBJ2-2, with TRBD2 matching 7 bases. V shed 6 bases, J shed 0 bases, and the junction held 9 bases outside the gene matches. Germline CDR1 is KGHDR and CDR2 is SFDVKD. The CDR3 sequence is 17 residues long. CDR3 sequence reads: CATSPSGGRTNTGELFF. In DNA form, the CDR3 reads TGTGCCACCAGTCCATCGGGCGGGAGAACGAACACCGGGGAGCTGTTTTTT.

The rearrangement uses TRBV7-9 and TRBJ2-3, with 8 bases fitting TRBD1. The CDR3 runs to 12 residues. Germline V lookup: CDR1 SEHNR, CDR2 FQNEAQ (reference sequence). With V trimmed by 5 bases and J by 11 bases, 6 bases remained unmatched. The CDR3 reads CASSPGQGGQYF. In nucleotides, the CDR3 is TGTGCCAGCAGCCCAGGACAGGGAGGGCAGTATTTT.

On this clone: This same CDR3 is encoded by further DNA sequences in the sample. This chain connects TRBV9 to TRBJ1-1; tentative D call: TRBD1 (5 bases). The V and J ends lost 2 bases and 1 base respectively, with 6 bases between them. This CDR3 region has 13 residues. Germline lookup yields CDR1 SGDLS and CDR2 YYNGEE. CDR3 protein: CASSVTGNTEAFF. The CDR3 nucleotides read TGTGCCAGCAGCGTTACAGGGAACACTGAAGCTTTCTTT.

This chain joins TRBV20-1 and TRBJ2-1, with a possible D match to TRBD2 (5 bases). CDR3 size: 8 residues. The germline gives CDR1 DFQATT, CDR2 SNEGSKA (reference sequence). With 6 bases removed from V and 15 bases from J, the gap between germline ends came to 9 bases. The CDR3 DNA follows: TGCAGTGCCCAACGGGGGTTCTTC. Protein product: CSAQRGFF.

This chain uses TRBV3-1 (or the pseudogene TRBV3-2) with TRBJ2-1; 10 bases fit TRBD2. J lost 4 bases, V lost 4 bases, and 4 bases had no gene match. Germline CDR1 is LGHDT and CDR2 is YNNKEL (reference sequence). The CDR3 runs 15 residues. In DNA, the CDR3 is TGTGCCAGCAGCCCTAGCGGGGGAGCGTACAATGAGCAGTTCTTC. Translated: CASSPSGGAYNEQFF.